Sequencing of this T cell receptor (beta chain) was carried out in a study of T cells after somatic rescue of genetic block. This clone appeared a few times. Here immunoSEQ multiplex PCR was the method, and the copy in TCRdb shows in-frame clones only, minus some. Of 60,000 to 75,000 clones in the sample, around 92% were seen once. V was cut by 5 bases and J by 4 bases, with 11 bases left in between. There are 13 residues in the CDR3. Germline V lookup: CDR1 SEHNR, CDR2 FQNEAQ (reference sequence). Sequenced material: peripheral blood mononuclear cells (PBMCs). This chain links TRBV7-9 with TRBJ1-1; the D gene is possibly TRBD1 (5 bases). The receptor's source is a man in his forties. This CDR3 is CASSRGPFTEAFF. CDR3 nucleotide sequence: TGTGCCAGCAGCCGGGGACCGTTCACTGAAGCTTTCTTT. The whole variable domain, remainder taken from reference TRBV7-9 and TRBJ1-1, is DTGVSQNPRHKITKRGQNVTFRCDPISEHNRLYWYRQTLGQGPEFLTYFQNEAQLEKSRLLSDRFSAERPKGSFSTLEIQRTEQGDSAMYLCASSRGPFTEAFFGQGTRLTVV.